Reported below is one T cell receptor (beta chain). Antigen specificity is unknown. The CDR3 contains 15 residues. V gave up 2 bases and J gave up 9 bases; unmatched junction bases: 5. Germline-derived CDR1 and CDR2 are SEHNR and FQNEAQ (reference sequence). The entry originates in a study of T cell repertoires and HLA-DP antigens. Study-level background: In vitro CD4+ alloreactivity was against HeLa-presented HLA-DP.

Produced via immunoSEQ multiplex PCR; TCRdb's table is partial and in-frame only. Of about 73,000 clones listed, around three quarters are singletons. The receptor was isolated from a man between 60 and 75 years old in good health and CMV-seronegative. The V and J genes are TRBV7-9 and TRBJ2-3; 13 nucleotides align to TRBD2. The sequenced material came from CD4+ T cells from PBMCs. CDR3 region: CASSLQTSGGRTQYF. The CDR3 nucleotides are TGTGCCAGCAGCTTACAGACTAGCGGGGGGCGGACGCAGTATTTT.